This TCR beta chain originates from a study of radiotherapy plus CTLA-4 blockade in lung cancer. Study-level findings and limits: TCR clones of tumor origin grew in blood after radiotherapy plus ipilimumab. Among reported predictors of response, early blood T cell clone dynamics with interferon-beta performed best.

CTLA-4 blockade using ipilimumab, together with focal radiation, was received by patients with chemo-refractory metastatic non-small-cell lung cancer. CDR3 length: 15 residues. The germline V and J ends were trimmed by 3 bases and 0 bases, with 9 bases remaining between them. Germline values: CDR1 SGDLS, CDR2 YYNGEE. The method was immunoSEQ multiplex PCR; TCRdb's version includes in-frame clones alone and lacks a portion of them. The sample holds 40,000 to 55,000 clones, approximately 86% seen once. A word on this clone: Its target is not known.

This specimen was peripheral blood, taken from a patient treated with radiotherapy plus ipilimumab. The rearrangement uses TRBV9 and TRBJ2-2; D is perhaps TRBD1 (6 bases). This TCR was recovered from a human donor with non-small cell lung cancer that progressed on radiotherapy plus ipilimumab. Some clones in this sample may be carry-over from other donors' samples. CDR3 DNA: TGTGCCAGCAGCGGACAGGAGCCGAACACCGGGGAGCTGTTTTTT. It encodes CASSGQEPNTGELFF.